Included here is one T cell receptor beta chain sequence, with context. Measured with immunoSEQ multiplex PCR; TCRdb has only the in-frame clones, and not every one. This sample carries about 220,000 clones, approximately 80% of them seen once, and the ten largest clones take over 11%. This sample is drawn from a study of cytomegalovirus exposure and HLA in healthy donors. This CDR3 is 13 amino acids long. The germline gives CDR1 MNHEY, CDR2 SVGAGI. The V segment lost 6 bases and the J segment 5 bases; nucleotides outside the gene matches: 2. What was sequenced was PBMCs. This sequence joins TRBV6-5 and TRBJ2-7, with 12 positions matching TRBD2. This clonotype was sampled from a woman aged 25 to 39 in good health and CMV-seropositive. CDR3 protein: CASRRLAGDEQYF. DNA for the CDR3: TGTGCCAGCAGGCGACTAGCGGGAGACGAGCAGTACTTC.